This TCR beta chain is from a study of cytomegalovirus exposure and HLA in healthy donors. Whole-study findings and limits: In vitro data verified a few CMV-associated chains as specific for CMV antigens. TRBV6-2, TRBV6-3 and other indistinguishable V segments were excluded. Earlier results showed most TCR beta V segments being productive about 87% or about 30% of the time.

With 4 bases clipped from V and 6 bases from J, the junction kept 13 bases outside the gene matches. This CDR3 region has 15 residues. Germline V gives CDR1 SGHNT, CDR2 YYREEE (reference sequence). This clone was found a few times. Its antigen remains unknown. 60 Vbeta and 13 Jbeta primers were used in PCR. Measured with immunoSEQ multiplex PCR; TCRdb has only the in-frame clones, and not every one. The sample holds 90,000 to 120,000 clones, 77% seen once. The sample comprised PBMCs. This rearrangement joins TRBV5-4 to TRBJ2-7; TRBD2 agrees at 7 bases. This receptor was identified in a male donor in good health and CMV-seronegative. CDR3 DNA: TGTGCCAGCAGCCCTGGAGGGAGGGGAGAACGCGAGCAGTACTTC. Its protein product is CASSPGGRGEREQYF.